Reported below is one T cell receptor beta chain. The data were produced by immunoSEQ multiplex PCR, yet TCRdb's version contains in-frame clones alone and is incomplete. The sample yields around 300,000 clones, roughly 87% seen once. CDR3 size: 13 residues. With V trimmed by 10 bases and J by 4 bases, 6 bases remained unmatched. CDR1 MNHEY and CDR2 SVGAGI come from the germline V gene. This entry is derived from a study of blood T cell repertoires in COVID-19. The origin of this receptor is a man in his late teens or twenties with active or convalescent COVID-19. The material sequenced was peripheral blood. This sequence joins TRBV6-5 and TRBJ2-1; 8 nucleotides agree with TRBD2. CDR3 in DNA: TGTGCCACCGGGGGGGGCGATTACAATGAGCAGTTCTTC. Protein sequence: CATGGGDYNEQFF.